This T cell receptor (beta chain) was identified in a study of control samples from healthy donors and cancer patients (TCRdb year 2020). The junction shows trimming of 4 bases on V and 4 bases on J, and the gene matches do not reach 10 bases of it. The CDR3 runs 15 amino acids, cysteine and phenylalanine included. Just the 45-base CDR3 DNA is kept, in frame starting at base 1. Reading the germline V gene gives CDR1 SGHRS and CDR2 YFSETQ. With regard to this clone: The antigen this receptor binds is unknown. Base qualities are missing; no much larger clone stands one base away.

Library preparation used the immunoSEQ multiplex PCR assay. Imported from immuneACCESS, the table was reduced by TCRdb to in-frame sequences with V and J called. These copies leave out some clones; in studies compared against another copy, an unresolved V gene accounts for under half, and the cause of the remainder is not known. This sample holds 93,000 or so clones; around 89% were observed only once. In total, the top ten clones hold about a fifth of the sample. Sequences were obtained from PBMCs. This receptor chain uses TRBV5-1 and TRBJ1-1; 7 central nucleotides agree with TRBD1. This clonotype was sampled from a man aged 55 to 70 with lung cancer. The CDR3 corresponds to CASSPTGARATEAFF. The DNA is TGCGCCAGCAGCCCTACAGGGGCGCGGGCCACTGAAGCTTTCTTT.